This record covers a single T cell receptor beta chain. This entry comes from a study of control samples from healthy donors and cancer patients. Clones were sequenced by immunoSEQ multiplex PCR, and TCRdb holds only the in-frame ones, with some missing. The sample includes 70,000 to 100,000 clones, 85% to 90% seen only once; the top ten take about 7.4%. The TCR originated in an older woman in good health. Sequencing was carried out using blood.

CDR3 DNA sequence: TGTGCCAGCAGTGAACCCCGCGGTAGGGGCACAGATACGCAGTATTTT. This gives the protein CASSEPRGRGTDTQYF. This sequence joins TRBV27 and TRBJ2-3; D remains unclear. Germline V gene lookup returns CDR1 MNHEY and CDR2 SMNVEV (reference sequence). The V end was cut by 5 bases, the J end by 1 base, with 16 bases between. The CDR3 consists of 16 residues.